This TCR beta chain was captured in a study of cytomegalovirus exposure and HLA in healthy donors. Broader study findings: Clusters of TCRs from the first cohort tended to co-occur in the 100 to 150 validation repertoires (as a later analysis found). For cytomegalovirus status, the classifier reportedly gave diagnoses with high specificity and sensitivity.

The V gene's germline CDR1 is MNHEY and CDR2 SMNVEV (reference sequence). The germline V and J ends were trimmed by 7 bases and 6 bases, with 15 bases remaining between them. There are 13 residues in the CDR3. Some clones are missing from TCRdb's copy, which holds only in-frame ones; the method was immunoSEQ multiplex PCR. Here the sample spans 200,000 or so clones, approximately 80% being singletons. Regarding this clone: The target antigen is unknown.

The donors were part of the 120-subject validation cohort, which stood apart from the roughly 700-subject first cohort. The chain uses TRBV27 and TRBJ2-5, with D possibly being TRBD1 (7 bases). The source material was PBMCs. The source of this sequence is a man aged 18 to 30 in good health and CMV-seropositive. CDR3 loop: CASTTTGRQTQYF. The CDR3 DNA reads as TGTGCCAGCACGACGACAGGGAGGCAGACCCAGTACTTC.